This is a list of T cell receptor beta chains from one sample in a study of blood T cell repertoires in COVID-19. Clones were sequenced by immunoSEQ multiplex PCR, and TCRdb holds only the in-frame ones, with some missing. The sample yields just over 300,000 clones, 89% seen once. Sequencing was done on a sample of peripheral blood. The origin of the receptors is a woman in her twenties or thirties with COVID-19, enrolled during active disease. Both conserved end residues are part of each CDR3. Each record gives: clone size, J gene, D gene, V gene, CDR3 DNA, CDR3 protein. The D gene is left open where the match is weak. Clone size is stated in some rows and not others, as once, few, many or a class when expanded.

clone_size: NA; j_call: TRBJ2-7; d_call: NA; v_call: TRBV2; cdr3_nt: TGTGCCAGCAGTGAAGAACTAGTGGCGCGTCTCGACGAGCAGTACTTC; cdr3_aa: CASSEELVARLDEQYF
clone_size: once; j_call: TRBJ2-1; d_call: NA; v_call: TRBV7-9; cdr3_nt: TGTGCCAGCAGCTTAGCGGCTACAGGGATCAATGAGCAGTTCTTC; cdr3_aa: CASSLAATGINEQFF
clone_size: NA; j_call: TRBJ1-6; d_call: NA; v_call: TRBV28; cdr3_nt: TGTGCCAGCAGGAACAGGGTTTCTATGGGACCCCTCCACTTT; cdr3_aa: CASRNRVSMGPLHF
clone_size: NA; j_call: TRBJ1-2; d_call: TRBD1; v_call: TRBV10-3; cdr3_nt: TGTGCCATCAGTGGGCAGGGGGCGCTTAATGGCTACACCTTC; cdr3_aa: CAISGQGALNGYTF
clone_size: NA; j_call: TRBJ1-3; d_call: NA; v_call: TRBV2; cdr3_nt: TGTGCCAGCAGTCCTAGGACAGCCTCTGGAAACACCATATATTTT; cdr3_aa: CASSPRTASGNTIYF
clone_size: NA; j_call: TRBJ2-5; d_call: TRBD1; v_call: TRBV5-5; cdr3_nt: TGTGCCAGCAGCCGCACGGGACAGGGCGGAGAGACCCAGTACTTC; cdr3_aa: CASSRTGQGGETQYF
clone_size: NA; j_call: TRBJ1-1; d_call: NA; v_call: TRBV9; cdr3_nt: TGTGCCAGCAGCGTAGGACAGTTGAACACTGAAGCTTTCTTT; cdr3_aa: CASSVGQLNTEAFF
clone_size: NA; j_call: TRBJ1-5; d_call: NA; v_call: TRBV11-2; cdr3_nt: TGTGCCAGCAGCTTAGATGGCCCAAGGGGTCAGCCCCAGCATTTT; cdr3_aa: CASSLDGPRGQPQHF
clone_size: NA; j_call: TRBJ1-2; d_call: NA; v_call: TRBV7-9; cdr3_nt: TGTGCTGTTAAAAACTATGGCTACACCTTC; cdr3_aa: CAVKNYGYTF
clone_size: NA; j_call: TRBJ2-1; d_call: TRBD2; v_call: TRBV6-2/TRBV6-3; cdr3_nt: TGTGCCAGCAGTAACGGGGGGAGAAGTTACAATGAGCAGTTCTTC; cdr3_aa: CASSNGGRSYNEQFF
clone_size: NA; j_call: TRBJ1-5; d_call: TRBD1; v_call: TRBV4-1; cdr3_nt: TGCGCCAGCAGCCTAGGACAGGGCGGTCAGCCCCAGCATTTT; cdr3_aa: CASSLGQGGQPQHF
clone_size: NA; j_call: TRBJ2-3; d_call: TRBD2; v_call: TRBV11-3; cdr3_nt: TGTGCCAGCAGCTTAGCCCCGGGACTAGAGGAGTATTTT; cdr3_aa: CASSLAPGLEEYF
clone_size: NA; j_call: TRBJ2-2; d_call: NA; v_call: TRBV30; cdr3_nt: TGTGCCTGGAGTGTTGGCCTCGAACCCGGGGAGCTGTTTTTT; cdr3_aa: CAWSVGLEPGELFF
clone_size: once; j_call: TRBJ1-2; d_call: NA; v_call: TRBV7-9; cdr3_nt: TGTGCCAGCAGCTTAGTGGGTAGAGGGATGGATGGCTACACCTTC; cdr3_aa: CASSLVGRGMDGYTF
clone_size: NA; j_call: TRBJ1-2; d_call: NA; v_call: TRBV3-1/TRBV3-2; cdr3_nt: TGTGCCAGCAGCCAAGGGCTTCGTGGCTACACCTTC; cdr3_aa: CASSQGLRGYTF
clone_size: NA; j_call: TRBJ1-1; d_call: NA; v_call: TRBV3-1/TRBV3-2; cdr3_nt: TGTGCCAGCAGCCATGCCCTGCGAGGGGGCACTGAAGCTTTCTTT; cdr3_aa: CASSHALRGGTEAFF
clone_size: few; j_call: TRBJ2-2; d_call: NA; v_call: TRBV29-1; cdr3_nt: TGCAGCGCCCTCCAGGGCGGGGAGCTGTTTTTT; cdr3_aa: CSALQGGELFF
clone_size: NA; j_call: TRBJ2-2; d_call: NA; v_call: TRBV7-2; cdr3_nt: TGTGCCAGCAGCTCCCAGGGCACCGGGGAGCTGTTTTTT; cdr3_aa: CASSSQGTGELFF
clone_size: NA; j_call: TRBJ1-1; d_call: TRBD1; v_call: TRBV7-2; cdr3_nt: TGTGCCAGCAGCCCGACCTGGACAGGCACTGAAGCTTTCTTT; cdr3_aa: CASSPTWTGTEAFF
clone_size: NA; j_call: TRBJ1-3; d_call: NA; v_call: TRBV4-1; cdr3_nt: TGCGCCAGCAGCGCACCCGGGACACCTGGAAACACCATATATTTT; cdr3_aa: CASSAPGTPGNTIYF
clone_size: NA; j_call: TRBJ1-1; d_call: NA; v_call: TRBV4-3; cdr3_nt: TGCGCCAGCAGTCCAGGCGGGGGGAACACTGAAGCTTTCTTT; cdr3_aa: CASSPGGGNTEAFF
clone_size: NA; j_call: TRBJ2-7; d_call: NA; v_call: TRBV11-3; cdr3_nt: TGTGCCAGCAGCTCTCGGGCCCCGACAGACTACGAGCAGTACTTC; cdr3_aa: CASSSRAPTDYEQYF
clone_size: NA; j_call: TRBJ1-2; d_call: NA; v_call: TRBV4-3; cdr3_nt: TGCGCCAGCAGCCCTGGGACCGGGGGTGAATTGTATGGCTACACCTTC; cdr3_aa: CASSPGTGGELYGYTF
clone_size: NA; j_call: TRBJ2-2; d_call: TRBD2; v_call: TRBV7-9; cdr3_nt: TGTGCCAGCAGCTTGCTTGGCGGGGGGGCCCGCACCGGGGAGCTGTTTTTT; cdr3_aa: CASSLLGGGARTGELFF
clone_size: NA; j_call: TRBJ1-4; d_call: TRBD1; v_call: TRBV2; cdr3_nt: TGTGCCAGCAGTGATCGGGGACAGAGAAATGAAAAACTGTTTTTT; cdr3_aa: CASSDRGQRNEKLFF
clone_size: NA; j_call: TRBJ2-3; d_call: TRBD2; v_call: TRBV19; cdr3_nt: TGTGCCAGTAGTCCTTGGACTAGCGGGGATCTAGATACGCAGTATTTT; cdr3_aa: CASSPWTSGDLDTQYF
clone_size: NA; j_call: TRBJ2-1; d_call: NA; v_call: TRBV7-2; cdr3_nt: TGTGCCAGCAGCTTCAGGCGGGGTGTGAATGAGCAGTTCTTC; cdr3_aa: CASSFRRGVNEQFF
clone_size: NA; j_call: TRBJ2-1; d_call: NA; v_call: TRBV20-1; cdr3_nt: TGCAGTGCTAGTAGACTAGTAAATGAGCAGTTCTTC; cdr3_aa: CSASRLVNEQFF
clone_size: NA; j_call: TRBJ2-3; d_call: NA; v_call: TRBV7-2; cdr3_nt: TGTGCCAGCACCCTCGACGGGACTGCGGACCTCGGGGATCTTGGGTATTTT; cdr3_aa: CASTLDGTADLGDLGYF
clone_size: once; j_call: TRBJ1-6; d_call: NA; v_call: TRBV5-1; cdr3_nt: TGCGCCAGCAGCTTTCGACTCGGGGGGAACGAGGCCCTCCACTTT; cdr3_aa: CASSFRLGGNEALHF
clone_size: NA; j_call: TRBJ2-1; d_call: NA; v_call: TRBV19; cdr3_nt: TGTGCCAGTAGTGTATACGGGGGCTCCTACAATGAGCAGTTCTTC; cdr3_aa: CASSVYGGSYNEQFF
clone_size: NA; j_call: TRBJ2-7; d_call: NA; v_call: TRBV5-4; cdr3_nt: TGTGCCAGGCCGGAGATCTACGAGCAGTACTTC; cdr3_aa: CARPEIYEQYF
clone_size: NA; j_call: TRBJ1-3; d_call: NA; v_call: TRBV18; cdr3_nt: TGTGCCAGCTCACCAACAGCCTTCTCTGGAAACACCATATATTTT; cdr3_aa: CASSPTAFSGNTIYF
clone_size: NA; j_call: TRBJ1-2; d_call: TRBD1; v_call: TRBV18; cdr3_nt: TGTGCCAGCTCACCAACGACAGGGGGAGATGGCTACACCTTC; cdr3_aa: CASSPTTGGDGYTF
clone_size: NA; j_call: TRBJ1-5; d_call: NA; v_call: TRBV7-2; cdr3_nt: TGTGCCAGCAGCTTAGCGCTCCAGGGGCCCCAGCATTTT; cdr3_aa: CASSLALQGPQHF
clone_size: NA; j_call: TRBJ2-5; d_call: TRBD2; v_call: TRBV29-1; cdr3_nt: TGCAGCGTCGGATTTGCGGGGGAAGAGACCCAGTACTTC; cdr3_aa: CSVGFAGEETQYF
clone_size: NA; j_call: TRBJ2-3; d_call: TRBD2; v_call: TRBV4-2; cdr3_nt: TGTGCCAGCAGCCAACTGGGACTAGCGGGGGGTCTCTACACAGATACGCAGTATTTT; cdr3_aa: CASSQLGLAGGLYTDTQYF
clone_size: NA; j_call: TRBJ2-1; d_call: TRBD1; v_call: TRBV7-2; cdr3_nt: TGTGCCAGCAGCTCGAACCGGGACAGGGCCAATGAGCAGTTCTTC; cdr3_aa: CASSSNRDRANEQFF
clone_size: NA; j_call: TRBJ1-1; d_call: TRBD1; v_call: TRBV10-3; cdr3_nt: TGTGCCATCAGCCCCGGGACAGGAGGAAACACTGAAGCTTTCTTT; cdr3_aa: CAISPGTGGNTEAFF
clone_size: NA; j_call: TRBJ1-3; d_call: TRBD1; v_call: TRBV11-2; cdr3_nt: TGTGCCAGCAGTTTGGGACAGGACACTGGAAACACCATATATTTT; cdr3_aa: CASSLGQDTGNTIYF
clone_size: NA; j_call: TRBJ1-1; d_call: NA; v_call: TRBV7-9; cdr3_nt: TGTGCCAGCAGCCACCGACAGGCGCGGTTATTGACTGAAGCTTTCTTT; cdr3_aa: CASSHRQARLLTEAFF
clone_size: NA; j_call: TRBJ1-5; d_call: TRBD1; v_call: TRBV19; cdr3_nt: TGTGCCAGTAGTATAGGTTGGACAGGGAAGATCAATCAGCCCCAGCATTTT; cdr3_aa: CASSIGWTGKINQPQHF
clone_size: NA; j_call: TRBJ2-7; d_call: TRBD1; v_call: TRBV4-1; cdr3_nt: TGCGCCAGCACTTACTACCAGGGGGCGCGCGAGCAGTACTTC; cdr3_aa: CASTYYQGAREQYF
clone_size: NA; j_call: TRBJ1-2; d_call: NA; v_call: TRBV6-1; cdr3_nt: TGTGCCAGCAGTGAAACCCCAGGGAACTATGGCTACACCTTC; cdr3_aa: CASSETPGNYGYTF
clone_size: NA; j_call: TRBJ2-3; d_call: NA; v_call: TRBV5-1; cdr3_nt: TGCGCCAGCAGGCGGACCCCGACAGCCGGCACAGATACGCAGTATTTT; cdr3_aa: CASRRTPTAGTDTQYF